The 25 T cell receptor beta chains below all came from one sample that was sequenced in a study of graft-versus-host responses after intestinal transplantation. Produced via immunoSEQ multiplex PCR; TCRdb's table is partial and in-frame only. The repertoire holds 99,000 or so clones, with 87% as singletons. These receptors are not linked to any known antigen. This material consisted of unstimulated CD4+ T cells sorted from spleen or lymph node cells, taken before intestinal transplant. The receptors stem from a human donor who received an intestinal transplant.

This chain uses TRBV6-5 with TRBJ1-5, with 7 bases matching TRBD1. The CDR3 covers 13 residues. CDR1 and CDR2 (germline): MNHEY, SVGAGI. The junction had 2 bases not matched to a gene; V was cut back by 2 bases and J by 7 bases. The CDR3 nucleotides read TGTGCCAGCAGTTACGACAGGGCCCAGCCCCAGCATTTT. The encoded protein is CASSYDRAQPQHF.

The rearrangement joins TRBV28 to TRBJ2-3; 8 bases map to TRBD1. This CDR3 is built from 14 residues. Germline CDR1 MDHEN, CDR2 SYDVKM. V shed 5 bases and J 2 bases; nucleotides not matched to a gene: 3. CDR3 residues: CASSLRGPTDTQYF. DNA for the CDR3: TGTGCCAGCAGTCTCAGGGGGCCCACAGATACGCAGTATTTT.

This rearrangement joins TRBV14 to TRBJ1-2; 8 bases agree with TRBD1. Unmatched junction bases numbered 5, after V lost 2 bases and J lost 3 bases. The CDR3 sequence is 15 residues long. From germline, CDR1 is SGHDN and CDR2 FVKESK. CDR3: CASSQSLQGDYGYTF. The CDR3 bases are TGTGCCAGCAGCCAATCTTTACAGGGGGACTATGGCTACACCTTC.

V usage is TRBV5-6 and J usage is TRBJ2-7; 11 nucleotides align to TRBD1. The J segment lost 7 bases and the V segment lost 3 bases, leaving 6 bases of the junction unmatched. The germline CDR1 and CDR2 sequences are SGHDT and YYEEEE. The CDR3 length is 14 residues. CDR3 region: CASSSAGTGGEQYF. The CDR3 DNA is TGTGCCAGCAGCTCGGCCGGGACAGGGGGAGAGCAGTACTTC.

CDR3 residues: CASSFQGQTDTQYF. CDR3 DNA sequence: TGTGCCAGCAGCTTTCAGGGACAAACAGATACGCAGTATTTT. The rearrangement joins TRBV7-2 to TRBJ2-3; D is possibly TRBD1 (6 bases). The CDR3 covers 14 residues. The V gene lost 3 bases and the J gene lost 3 bases, with 10 bases spanning the gap. CDR1 and CDR2 from the germline V gene are SGHTA and FQGNSA. Drawing the rest from reference TRBV7-2 and TRBJ2-3, the complete variable domain is GAGVSQSPSNKVTEKGKDVELRCDPISGHTALYWYRQSLGQGLEFLIYFQGNSAPDKSGLPSDRFSAERTGGSVSTLTIQRTQQEDSAVYLCASSFQGQTDTQYFGPGTRLTVL.

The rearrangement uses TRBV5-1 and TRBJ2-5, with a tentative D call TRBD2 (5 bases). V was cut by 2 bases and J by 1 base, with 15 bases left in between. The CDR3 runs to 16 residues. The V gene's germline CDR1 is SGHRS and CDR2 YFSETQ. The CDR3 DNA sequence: TGCGCCAGCAGCTTAAACGGGGTGGTCACCCAAGAGACCCAGTACTTC. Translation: CASSLNGVVTQETQYF.

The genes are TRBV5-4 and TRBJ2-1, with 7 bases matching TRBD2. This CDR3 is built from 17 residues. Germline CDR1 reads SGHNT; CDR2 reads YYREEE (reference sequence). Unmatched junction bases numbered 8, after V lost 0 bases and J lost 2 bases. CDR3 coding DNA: TGTGCCAGCAGCTTGGCAGTGACTAGCAGCACCTACAATGAGCAGTTCTTC. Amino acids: CASSLAVTSSTYNEQFF.

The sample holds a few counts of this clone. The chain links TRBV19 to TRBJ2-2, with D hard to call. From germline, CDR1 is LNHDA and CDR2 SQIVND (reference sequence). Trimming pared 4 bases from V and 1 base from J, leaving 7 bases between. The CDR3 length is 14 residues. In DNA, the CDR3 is TGTGCCAGTAGTAACCGACAGAACACCGGGGAGCTGTTTTTT. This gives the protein CASSNRQNTGELFF.

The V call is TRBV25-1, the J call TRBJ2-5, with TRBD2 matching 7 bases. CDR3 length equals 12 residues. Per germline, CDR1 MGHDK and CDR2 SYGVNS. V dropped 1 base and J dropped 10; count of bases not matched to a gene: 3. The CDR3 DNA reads TGTGCCAGCAGTGAATCAGCGGGAATCCAGTACTTC. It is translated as CASSESAGIQYF.

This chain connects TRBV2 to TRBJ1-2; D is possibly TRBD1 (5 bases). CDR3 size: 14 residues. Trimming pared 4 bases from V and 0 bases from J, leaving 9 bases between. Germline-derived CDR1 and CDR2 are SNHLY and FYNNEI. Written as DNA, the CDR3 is TGTGCCAGCAGTGTCCAGGGTGCTAACTATGGCTACACCTTC. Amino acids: CASSVQGANYGYTF. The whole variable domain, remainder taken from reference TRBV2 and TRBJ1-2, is EPEVTQTPSHQVTQMGQEVILRCVPISNHLYFYWYRQILGQKVEFLVSFYNNEISEKSEIFDDQFSVERPDGSNFTLKIRSTKLEDSAMYFCASSVQGANYGYTFGSGTRLTVV.

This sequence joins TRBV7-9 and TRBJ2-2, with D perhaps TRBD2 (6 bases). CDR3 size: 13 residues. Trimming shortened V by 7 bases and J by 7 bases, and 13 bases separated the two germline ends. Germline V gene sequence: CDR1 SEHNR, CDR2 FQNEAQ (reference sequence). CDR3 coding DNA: TGTGCCAGCATCCTAATGGGAGGCGGGGAGCTGTTTTTT. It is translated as CASILMGGGELFF.

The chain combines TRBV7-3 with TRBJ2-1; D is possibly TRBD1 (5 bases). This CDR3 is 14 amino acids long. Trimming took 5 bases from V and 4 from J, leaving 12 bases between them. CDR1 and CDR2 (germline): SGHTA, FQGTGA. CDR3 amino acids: CASSRMTDYNEQFF. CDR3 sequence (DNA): TGTGCCAGCAGCCGAATGACAGATTACAATGAGCAGTTCTTC.

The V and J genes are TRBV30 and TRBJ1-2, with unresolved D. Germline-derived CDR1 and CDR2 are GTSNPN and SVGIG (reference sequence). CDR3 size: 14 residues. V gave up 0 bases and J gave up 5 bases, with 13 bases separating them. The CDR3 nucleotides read TGTGCCTGGAGTGTTAGTAGGGCGGGATATGGCTACACCTTC. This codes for CAWSVSRAGYGYTF.

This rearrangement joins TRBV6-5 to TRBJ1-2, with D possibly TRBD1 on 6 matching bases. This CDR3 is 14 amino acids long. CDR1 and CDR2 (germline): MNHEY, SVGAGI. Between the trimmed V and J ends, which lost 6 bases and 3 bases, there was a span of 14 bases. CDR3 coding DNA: TGTGCCAGCAGGCTACAGGCAGGGGACTATGGCTACACCTTC. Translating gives CASRLQAGDYGYTF.

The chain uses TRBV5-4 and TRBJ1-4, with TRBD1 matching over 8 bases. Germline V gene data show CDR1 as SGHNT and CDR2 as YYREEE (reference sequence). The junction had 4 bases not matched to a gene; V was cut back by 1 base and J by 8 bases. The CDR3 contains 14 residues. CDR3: CASSLQGAGEKLFF. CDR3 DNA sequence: TGTGCCAGCAGCTTGCAGGGGGCGGGAGAAAAACTGTTTTTT.

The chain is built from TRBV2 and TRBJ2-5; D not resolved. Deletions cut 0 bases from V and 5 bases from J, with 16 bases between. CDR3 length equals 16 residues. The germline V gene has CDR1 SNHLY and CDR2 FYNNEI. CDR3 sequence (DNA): TGTGCCAGCAGTGAAGCGCTTGTGGCGGCCTGGGAGACCCAGTACTTC. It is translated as CASSEALVAAWETQYF.

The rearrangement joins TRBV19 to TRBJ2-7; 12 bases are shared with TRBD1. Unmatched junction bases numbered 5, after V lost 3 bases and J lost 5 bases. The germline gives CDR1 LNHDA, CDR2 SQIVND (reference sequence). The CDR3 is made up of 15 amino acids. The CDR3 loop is CASSIWDRGRNEQYF. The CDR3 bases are TGTGCCAGTAGTATCTGGGACAGGGGGCGGAACGAGCAGTACTTC.

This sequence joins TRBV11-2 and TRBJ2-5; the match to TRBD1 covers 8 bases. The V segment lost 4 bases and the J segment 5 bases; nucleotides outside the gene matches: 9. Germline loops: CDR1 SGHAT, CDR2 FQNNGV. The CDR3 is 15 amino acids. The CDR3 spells CASSSQGDRSETQYF. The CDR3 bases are TGTGCCAGCAGCTCCCAAGGGGACAGGAGCGAGACCCAGTACTTC.

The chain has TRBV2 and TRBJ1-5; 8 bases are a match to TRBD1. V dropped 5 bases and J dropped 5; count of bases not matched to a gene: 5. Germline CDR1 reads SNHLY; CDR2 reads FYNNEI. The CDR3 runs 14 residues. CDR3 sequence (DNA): TGTGCCAGCAGTCGGACAGGGATAGATCAGCCCCAGCATTTT. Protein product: CASSRTGIDQPQHF.

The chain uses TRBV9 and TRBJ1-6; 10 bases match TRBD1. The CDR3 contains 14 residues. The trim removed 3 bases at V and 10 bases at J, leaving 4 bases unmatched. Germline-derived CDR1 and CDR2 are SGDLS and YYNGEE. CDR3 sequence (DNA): TGTGCCAGCAGCGCCCGGACAGGGGGGTCACCCCTCCACTTT. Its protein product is CASSARTGGSPLHF. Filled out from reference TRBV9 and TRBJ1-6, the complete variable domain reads DSGVTQTPKHLITATGQRVTLRCSPRSGDLSVYWYQQSLDQGLQFLIQYYNGEERAKGNILERFSAQQFPDLHSELNLSSLELGDSALYFCASSARTGGSPLHFGNGTRLTVT.

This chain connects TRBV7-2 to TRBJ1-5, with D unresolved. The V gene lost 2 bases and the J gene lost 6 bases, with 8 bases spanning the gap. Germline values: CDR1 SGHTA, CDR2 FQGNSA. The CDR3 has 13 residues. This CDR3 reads CASSLFYSQPQHF. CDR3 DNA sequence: TGTGCCAGCAGCTTATTTTATTCTCAGCCCCAGCATTTT.

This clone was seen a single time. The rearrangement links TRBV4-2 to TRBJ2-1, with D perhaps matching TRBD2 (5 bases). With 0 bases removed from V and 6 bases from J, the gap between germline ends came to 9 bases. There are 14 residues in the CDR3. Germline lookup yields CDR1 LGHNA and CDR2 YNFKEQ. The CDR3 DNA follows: TGTGCCAGCAGCCAAGATTTGAGGGTCAATGAGCAGTTCTTC. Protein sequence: CASSQDLRVNEQFF.

CDR3 protein: CASRTGGAGTEAFF. CDR3 bases: TGTGCCAGCAGGACAGGGGGCGCCGGGACTGAAGCTTTCTTT. The chain employs TRBV28 and TRBJ1-1; 10 bases line up with TRBD1. CDR1 and CDR2 from the germline V gene are MDHEN and SYDVKM. The CDR3 covers 14 residues. V dropped 6 bases and J dropped 5; count of bases not matched to a gene: 6.

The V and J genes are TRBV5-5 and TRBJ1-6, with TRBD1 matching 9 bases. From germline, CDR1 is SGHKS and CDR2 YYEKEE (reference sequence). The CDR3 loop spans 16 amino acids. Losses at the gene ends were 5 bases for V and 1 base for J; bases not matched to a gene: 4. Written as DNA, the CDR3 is TGTGCCAGCAGTACAGGGGGCGCTTCCTATAATTCACCCCTCCACTTT. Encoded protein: CASSTGGASYNSPLHF.

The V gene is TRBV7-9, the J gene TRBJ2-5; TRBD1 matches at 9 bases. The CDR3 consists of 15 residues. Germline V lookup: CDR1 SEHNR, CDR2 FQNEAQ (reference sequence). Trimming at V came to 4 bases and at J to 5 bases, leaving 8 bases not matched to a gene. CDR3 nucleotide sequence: TGTGCCAGCAGCTCCTACAGGGGGCAGGGGGAGACCCAGTACTTC. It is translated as CASSSYRGQGETQYF.